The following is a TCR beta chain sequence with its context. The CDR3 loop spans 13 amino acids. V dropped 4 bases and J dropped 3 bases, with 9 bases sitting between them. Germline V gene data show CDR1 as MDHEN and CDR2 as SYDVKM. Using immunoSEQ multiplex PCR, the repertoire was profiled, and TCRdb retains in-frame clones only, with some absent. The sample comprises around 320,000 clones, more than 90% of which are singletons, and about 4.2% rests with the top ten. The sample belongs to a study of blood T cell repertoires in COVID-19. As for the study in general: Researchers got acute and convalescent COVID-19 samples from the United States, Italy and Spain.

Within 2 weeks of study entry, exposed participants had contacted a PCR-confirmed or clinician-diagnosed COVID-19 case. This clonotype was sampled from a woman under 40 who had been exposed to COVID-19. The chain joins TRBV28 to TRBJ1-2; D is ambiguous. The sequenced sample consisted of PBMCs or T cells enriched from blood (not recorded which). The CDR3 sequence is CASSSGSDYGYTF. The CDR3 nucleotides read TGTGCCAGCAGTTCAGGATCTGACTATGGCTACACCTTC.